The text below deals with one T cell receptor (beta chain). Antigen unknown. These data belong to a study of shared clonotypes between healthy human individuals. Only in-frame clones appear in the TCRdb table, and some are missing; sequencing was by immunoSEQ multiplex PCR. The table lists over 850,000 clones, around three quarters of them singletons. Per germline, CDR1 ENHRY and CDR2 SYGVKD. This CDR3 has 12 amino acids. Trimming took 6 bases from V and 2 from J, leaving 6 bases between them. Broader study findings: Depth was large, yet rarefaction showed that sorted-subset sequencing was incomplete. Researchers found naive subsets generally carried larger estimated richness than memory subsets.

This TCR was recovered from a young man in good health. Some clones in this sample may be carry-over from other donors' samples. This chain links TRBV10-3 with TRBJ2-3; D unresolved. The sequenced material came from memory CD4+ T cells from PBMCs. Subset reported: CD45RA-negative fraction. CDR3 amino acids: CAIRSDTDTQYF. The CDR3 DNA sequence: TGTGCCATCAGGTCGGACACAGATACGCAGTATTTT.